This T cell receptor (beta chain) was sequenced for a study of cytomegalovirus exposure and HLA in healthy donors. This CDR3 has 13 amino acids. The ends were cut back, 0 bases at V and 3 bases at J, with 6 bases in the middle. From germline, CDR1 is SGHRS and CDR2 YFSETQ. Study-level findings and limits: In a later analysis, most CMV-associated TCR beta chains appeared HLA-restricted. Earlier analysis yielded a pattern in which most TCR beta V segments were productive about 90% or about 30% of the time.

The PCR had 60 Vbeta and 13 Jbeta primers. Sequencing used immunoSEQ multiplex PCR; TCRdb keeps in-frame clones, though not all of them. Found here are about 140,000 clones, 70% to 85% of them singletons; the top ten hold approximately 1.5%. Notes on this clone: Its antigen is unknown.

The rearrangement joins TRBV5-1 to TRBJ1-2, with D uncertain. The sample comprised PBMCs. The TCR was taken from a man aged 30 to 45 in good health and CMV-seropositive. The CDR3 region has the DNA TGCGCCAGCAGCTTGGCCGGGGACTATGGCTACACCTTC. Amino acids: CASSLAGDYGYTF.